This TCR beta chain was profiled in a study of shared clonotypes between healthy human individuals. Study at large: Each donor's CD8 memory used one plate, CD8 naive two, each CD4 subset three.

CDR1 is SEHNR, CDR2 FQNEAQ, per germline (reference sequence). CDR3 length: 14 residues. The V gene lost 5 bases and the J gene lost 3 bases, with 14 bases spanning the gap. Generated by immunoSEQ multiplex PCR, the TCRdb table keeps only in-frame clones and is missing some. The repertoire holds roughly 2 million clones, less than 95% seen once, with more than 0.95% in the top ten. It was CD45RO-negative cells, positively selected for CCR7, that made up naive CD8 cells, with terminally differentiated effector memory CD45RA+ cells excluded. Sequences were obtained from naive CD8+ T cells sorted from blood. This sequence joins TRBV7-9 and TRBJ2-7; D is unresolved. This receptor was identified in a man between 18 and 29 years old in good health. CDR3 protein: CASSIGLQDYEQYF. In DNA form, the CDR3 reads TGTGCCAGCAGCATAGGGCTCCAGGACTACGAGCAGTACTTC.